What follows describes a single T cell receptor beta chain. The antigen is not known. This record belongs to a study of T cells expressing NK-cell markers. From the 5' RACE reads, TCRdb lists one entry per CDR3 protein and no DNA. This listing includes about 370,000 distinct CDR3 sequences. The CDR3 consists of 15 residues. Study-wide findings and caveats: The share of CD8+ T cells held by dominant NKG2C+ clonotypes was roughly 1.0-8% in 5 or 6 donors. These clonotypes additionally ranked first within the CD3+CD56-NKG2C+ fraction of a few donors.

The source material was blood T cells: a sorted CD56 or NKG2C T cell subset, CD4+ or CD8+ T cells, or bulk PBMC T cells (not recorded which). The V gene is TRBV12-3 or TRBV12-4, the J gene TRBJ2-7; lacking DNA, the TRBD1 call made by TCRdb goes unchecked. The source is a woman between 45 and 60 years old in good health. This CDR3 reads CASRPSGQGFNEQYF.